This TCR beta chain was observed in a study of cytomegalovirus exposure and HLA in healthy donors. Overall study results and limits: Whilst most TCR sequences proved rare, a subset of public TCRs occurred across many donors. First-cohort TCR clusters were later found to tend to co-occur in the approximately 110 validation repertoires. Cytomegalovirus-associated status was assigned to 150 to 200 TCR beta chains.

Generated by immunoSEQ multiplex PCR, the TCRdb table keeps only in-frame clones and is missing some. The sample contains 200,000 to 300,000 clones, 90% of which appear only once. This clone was observed once. The antigen remains undetermined. The CDR3 length is 15 residues. The V end was cut by 6 bases, the J end by 1 base, with 12 bases between. CDR1 is SGHAT, CDR2 FQNNGV, per germline. The study drew the donors from its roughly 130-subject validation cohort, separate from the approximately 700-subject first cohort. The rearrangement links TRBV11-2 to TRBJ2-2, with no clear D. This receptor was obtained from a woman aged 25-40 years in good health and CMV-seronegative. Sequences were obtained from PBMCs. CDR3 sequence reads: CASSRLGRNTGELFF. The CDR3 region has the DNA TGTGCCAGCAGTAGGTTGGGTAGGAACACCGGGGAGCTGTTTTTT.